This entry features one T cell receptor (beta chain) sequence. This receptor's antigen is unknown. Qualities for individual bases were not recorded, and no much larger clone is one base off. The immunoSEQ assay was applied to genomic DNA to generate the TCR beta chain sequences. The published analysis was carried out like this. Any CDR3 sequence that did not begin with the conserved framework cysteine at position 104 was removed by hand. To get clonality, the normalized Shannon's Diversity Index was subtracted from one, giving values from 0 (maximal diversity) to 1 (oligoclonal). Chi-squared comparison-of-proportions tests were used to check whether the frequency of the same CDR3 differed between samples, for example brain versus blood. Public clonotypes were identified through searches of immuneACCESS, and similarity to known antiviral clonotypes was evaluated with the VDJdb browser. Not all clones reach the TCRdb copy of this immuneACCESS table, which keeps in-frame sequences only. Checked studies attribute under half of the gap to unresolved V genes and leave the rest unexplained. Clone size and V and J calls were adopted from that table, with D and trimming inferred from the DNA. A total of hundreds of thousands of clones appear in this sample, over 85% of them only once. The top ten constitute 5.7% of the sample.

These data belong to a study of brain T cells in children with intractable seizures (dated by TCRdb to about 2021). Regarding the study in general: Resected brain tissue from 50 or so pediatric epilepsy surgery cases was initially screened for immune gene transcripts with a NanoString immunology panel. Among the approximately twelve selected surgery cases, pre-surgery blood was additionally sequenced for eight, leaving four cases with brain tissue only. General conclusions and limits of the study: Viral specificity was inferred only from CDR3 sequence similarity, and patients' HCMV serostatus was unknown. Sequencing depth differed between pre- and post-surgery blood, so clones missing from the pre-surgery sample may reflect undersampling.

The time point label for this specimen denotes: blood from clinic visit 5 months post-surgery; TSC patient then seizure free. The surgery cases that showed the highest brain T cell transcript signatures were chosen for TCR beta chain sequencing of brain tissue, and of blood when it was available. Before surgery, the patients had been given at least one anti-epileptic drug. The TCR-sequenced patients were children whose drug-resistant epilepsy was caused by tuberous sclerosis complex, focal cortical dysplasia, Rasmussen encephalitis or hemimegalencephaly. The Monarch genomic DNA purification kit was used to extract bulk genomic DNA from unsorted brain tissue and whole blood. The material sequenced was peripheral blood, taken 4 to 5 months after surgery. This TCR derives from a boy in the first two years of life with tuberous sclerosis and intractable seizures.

The CDR3 protein is CASRHSYNEQFF. The bases read TGTGCCAGCAGACACAGCTACAATGAGCAGTTCTTC. The receptor chain draws on TRBV11-1 and TRBJ2-1; the D gene cannot be named for sure. From the cysteine through the phenylalanine, the CDR3 covers 12 amino acids. CDR3 DNA only is kept here, 36 bases in frame from base 1. The germline V gene (reference sequence) yields SGHAT for CDR1 and FQDESV for CDR2. The trim is 6 bases for V and 3 bases for J, with a gap of 6 bases between the germline ends.